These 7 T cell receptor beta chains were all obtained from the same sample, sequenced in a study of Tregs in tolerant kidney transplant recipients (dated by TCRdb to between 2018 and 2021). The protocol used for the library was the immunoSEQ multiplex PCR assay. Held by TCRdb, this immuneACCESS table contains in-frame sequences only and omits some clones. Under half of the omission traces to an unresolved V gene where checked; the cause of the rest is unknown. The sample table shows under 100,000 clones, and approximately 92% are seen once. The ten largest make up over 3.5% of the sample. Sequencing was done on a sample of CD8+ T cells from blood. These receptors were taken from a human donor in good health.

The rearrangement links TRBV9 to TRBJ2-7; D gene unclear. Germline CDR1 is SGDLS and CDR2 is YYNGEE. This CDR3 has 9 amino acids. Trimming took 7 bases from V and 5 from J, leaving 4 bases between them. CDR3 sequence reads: CASGDEQYF. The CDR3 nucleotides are TGTGCCAGCGGGGACGAGCAGTACTTC.

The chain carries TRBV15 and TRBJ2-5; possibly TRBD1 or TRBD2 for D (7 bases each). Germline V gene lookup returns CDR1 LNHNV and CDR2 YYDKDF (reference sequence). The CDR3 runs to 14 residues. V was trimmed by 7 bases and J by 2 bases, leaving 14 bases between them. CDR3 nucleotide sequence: TGTGCCACCACCTCAGGGGGGGAGCAAGAGACCCAGTACTTC. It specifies CATTSGGEQETQYF.

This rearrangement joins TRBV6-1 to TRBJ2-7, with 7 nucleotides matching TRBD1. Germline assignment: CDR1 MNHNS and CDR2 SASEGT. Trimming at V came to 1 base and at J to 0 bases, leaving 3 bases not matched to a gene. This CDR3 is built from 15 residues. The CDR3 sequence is CASSEEQGSSYEQYF. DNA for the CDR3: TGTGCCAGCAGTGAAGAACAGGGGAGCTCCTACGAGCAGTACTTC.

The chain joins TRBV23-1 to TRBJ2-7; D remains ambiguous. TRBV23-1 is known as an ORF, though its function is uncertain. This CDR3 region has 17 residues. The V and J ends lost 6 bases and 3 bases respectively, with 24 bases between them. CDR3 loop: CASSPRKAAVAHYEQYF. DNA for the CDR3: TGCGCCAGCAGCCCCCGGAAAGCCGCAGTGGCACACTACGAGCAGTACTTC.

CDR3 sequence reads: CSVVWGATVDTQYF. The CDR3 region has the DNA TGCAGCGTTGTTTGGGGGGCCACGGTAGATACGCAGTATTTT. This rearrangement joins TRBV29-1 to TRBJ2-3, with D perhaps matching TRBD1 or TRBD2 (6 bases each). This CDR3 has 14 residues. V lost 4 bases and J 5 bases, leaving 16 bases between the germline ends. The germline CDR1 and CDR2 sequences are SQVTM and ANQGSEA.

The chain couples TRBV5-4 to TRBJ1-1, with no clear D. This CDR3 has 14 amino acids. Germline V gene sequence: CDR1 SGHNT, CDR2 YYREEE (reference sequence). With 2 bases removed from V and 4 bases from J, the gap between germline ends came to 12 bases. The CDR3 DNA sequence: TGTGCCAGCAGCTTTCCAGGTTTGGGCACTGAAGCTTTCTTT. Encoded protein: CASSFPGLGTEAFF.

CDR3 sequence reads: CASSSGTENQPQHF. The CDR3 nucleotides read TGTGCCAGCAGCTCCGGGACGGAAAATCAGCCCCAGCATTTT. The V call is TRBV13, the J call TRBJ1-5, with D possibly being TRBD1 (5 bases). The CDR3 contains 14 residues. Germline-derived CDR1 and CDR2 are PRHDT and FYEKMQ (reference sequence). The V and J ends lost 4 bases and 4 bases respectively, with 11 bases between them.